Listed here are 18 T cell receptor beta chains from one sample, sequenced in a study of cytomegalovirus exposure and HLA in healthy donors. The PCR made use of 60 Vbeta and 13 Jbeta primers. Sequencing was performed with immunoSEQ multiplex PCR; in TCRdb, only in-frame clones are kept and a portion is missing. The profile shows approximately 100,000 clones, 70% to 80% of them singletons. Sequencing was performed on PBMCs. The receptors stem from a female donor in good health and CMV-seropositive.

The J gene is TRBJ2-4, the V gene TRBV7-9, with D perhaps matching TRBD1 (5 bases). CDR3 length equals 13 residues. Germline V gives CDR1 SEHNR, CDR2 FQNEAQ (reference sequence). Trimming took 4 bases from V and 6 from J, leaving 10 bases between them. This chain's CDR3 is CASSSGWGNIQYF. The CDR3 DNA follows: TGTGCCAGCAGCTCAGGGTGGGGAAACATTCAGTACTTC.

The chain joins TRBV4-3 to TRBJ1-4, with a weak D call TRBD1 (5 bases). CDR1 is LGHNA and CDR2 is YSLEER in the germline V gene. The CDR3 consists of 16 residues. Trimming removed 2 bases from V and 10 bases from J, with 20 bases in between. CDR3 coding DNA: TGCGCCAGCAGCCAATCAACGGGGCAGGGAGGGCGAAAACTGTTTTTT. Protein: CASSQSTGQGGRKLFF.

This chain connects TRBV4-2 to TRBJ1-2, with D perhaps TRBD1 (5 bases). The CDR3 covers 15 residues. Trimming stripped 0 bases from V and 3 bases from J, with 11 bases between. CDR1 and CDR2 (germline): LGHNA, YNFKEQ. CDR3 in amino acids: CASSQDNPGDYGYTF. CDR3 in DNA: TGTGCCAGCAGCCAAGATAACCCGGGGGACTATGGCTACACCTTC.

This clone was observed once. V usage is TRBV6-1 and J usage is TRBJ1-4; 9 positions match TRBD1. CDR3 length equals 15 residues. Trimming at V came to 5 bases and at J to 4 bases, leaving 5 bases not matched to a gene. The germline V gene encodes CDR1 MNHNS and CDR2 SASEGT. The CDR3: CASSHRDRDNEKLFF. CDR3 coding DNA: TGTGCCAGCAGTCACCGGGACAGGGATAATGAAAAACTGTTTTTT.

The CDR3 loop is CASSYSDRYEQYF. The CDR3, as DNA: TGTGCCAGCAGTTACTCGGACAGATACGAGCAGTACTTC. The chain is built from TRBV6-5 and TRBJ2-7; tentatively, D is TRBD1 (6 bases). The germline V gene has CDR1 MNHEY and CDR2 SVGAGI. This CDR3 has 13 residues. V was clipped by 0 bases and J by 4 bases, with 7 bases between them.

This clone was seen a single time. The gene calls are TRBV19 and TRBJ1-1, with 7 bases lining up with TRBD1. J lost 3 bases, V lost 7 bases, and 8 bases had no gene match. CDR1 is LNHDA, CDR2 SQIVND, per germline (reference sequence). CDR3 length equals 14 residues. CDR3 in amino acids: CASTPTGYYTEAFF. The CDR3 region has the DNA TGTGCCAGTACCCCGACAGGGTATTACACTGAAGCTTTCTTT.

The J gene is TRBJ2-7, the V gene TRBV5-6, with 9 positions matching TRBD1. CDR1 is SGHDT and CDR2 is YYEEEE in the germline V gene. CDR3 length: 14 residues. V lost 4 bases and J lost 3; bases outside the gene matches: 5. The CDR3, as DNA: TGTGCCAGCAGCCGACAGGGACAGGGCTACGAGCAGTACTTC. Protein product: CASSRQGQGYEQYF.

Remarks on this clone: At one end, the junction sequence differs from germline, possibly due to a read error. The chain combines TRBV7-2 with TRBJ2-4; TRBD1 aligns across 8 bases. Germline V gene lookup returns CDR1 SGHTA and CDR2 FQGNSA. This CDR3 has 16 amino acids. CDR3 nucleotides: TGTGCCAGCAGGTCTCAGGGGGCTCTAGCCAAAAACAGTCAGTACTTC. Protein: CASRSQGALAKNSQYF.

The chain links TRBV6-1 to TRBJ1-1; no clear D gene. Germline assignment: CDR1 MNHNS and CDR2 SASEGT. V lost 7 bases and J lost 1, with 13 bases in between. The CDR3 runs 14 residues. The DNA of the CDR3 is TGTGCCAGCACCCCCGCGGACTGGAACACTGAAGCTTTCTTT. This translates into CASTPADWNTEAFF.

The CDR3, as DNA: TGTGCCAGCAGCTCGACTAGCGGGGTGAAGGGGACCCAGTACTTC. It encodes CASSSTSGVKGTQYF. The chain employs TRBV11-2 and TRBJ2-5; 11 positions match TRBD2. Trimming took 4 bases from V and 7 from J; bases not matched to a gene: 8. The CDR3 is made up of 15 amino acids. The germline CDR1 and CDR2 sequences are SGHAT and FQNNGV. Full variable domain (remainder filled in from reference TRBV11-2 and TRBJ2-5): EAGVAQSPRYKIIEKRQSVAFWCNPISGHATLYWYQQILGQGPKLLIQFQNNGVVDDSQLPKDRFSAERLKGVDSTLKIQPAKLEDSAVYLCASSSTSGVKGTQYFGPGTRLLVL.

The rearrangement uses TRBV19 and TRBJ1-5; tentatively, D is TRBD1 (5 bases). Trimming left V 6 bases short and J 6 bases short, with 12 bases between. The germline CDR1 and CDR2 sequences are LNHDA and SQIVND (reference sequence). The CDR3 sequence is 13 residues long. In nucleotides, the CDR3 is TGTGCCAGTAGCAAGACAGTCGCTCAGCCCCAGCATTTT. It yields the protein CASSKTVAQPQHF.

The CDR3 sequence is CASSYSSNQPQHF. In nucleotides, the CDR3 is TGTGCCAGCAGTTATAGTAGCAATCAGCCCCAGCATTTT. V and J are TRBV6-5 and TRBJ1-5; D not certain. Deletions cut 3 bases from V and 0 bases from J, with 3 bases between. Germline values: CDR1 MNHEY, CDR2 SVGAGI. CDR3 length: 13 amino acids.

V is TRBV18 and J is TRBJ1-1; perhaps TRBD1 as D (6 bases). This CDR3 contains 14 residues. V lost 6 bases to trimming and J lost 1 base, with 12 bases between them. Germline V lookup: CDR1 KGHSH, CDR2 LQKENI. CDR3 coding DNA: TGTGCCAGCTCGCAGGGACAAGGGAACACTGAAGCTTTCTTT. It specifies CASSQGQGNTEAFF.

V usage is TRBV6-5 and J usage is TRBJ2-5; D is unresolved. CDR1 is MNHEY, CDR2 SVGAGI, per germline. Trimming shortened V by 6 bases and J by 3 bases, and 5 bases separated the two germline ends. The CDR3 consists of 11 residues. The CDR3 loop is CASRAEETQYF. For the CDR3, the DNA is TGTGCCAGCAGGGCCGAAGAGACCCAGTACTTC.

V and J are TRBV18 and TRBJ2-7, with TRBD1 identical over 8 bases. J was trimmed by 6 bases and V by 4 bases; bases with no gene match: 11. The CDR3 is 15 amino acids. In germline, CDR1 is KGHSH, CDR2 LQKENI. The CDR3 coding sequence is TGTGCCAGCTCACGCCACCCCGGACAGGGATCCGAGCAGTACTTC. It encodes CASSRHPGQGSEQYF.

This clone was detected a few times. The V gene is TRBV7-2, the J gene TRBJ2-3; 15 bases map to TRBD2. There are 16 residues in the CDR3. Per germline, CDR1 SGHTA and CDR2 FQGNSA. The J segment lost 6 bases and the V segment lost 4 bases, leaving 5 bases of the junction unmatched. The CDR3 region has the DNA TGTGCCAGCAGCTGGACTAGCGGGAGGGCCCGGGATACGCAGTATTTT. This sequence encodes CASSWTSGRARDTQYF.

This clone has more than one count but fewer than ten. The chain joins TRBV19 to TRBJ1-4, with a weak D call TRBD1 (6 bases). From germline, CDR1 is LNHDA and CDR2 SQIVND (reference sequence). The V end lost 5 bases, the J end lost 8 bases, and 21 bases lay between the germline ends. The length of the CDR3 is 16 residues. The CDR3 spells CASSSLPGHLREKLFF. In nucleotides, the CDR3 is TGTGCCAGTAGTTCCTTACCGGGACACCTGAGGGAAAAACTGTTTTTT.

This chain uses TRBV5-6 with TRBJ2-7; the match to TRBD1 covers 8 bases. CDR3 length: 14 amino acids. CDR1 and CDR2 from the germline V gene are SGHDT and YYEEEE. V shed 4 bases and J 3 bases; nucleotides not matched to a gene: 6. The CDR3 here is CASSRTGRLYEQYF. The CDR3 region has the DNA TGTGCCAGCAGCCGGACAGGGAGACTCTACGAGCAGTACTTC.